The 20 T cell receptor beta chains below all came from one sample that was sequenced in a study of post-analysis software for immune sequencing data. Tagging with unique molecular identifiers was a feature of the TCR beta cDNA libraries. TCRdb called the PCR reads again in MiXCR, with one record for every CDR3 protein. The data show roughly 150,000 distinct CDR3 sequences, roughly 34% seen once. This material consisted of blood, taken after autologous hematopoietic stem cell transplantation. The source of these receptors is a girl aged 10-17 years with multiple sclerosis.

As concerns this clonotype: Possible read error: a much larger clone is one base away. The chain employs TRBV12-3 or TRBV12-4 and TRBJ2-3; TRBD2 is a possible D gene (5 bases). This CDR3 has 14 amino acids. V was clipped by 3 bases and J by 2 bases, with 9 bases between them. The CDR3 DNA reads TGTGCCAGCAGTTTCCTAGCCGACACAGATACGCAGTATTTT. It specifies CASSFLADTDTQYF.

The V gene is TRBV15, the J gene TRBJ2-3; 10 bases align to TRBD2. The CDR3 consists of 15 residues. With 1 base clipped from V and 5 bases from J, the junction kept 3 bases outside the gene matches. CDR1 is LNHNV, CDR2 YYDKDF, per germline (reference sequence). The DNA of the CDR3 is TGTGCCACCAGCAGAGCGGCTAGCGGGAGAGATACGCAGTATTTT. It is translated as CATSRAASGRDTQYF.

V gene TRBV5-5 combines with J gene TRBJ1-2; D is unclear. Trimming pared 5 bases from V and 5 bases from J, leaving 16 bases between. The CDR3 extends over 14 amino acids. Germline CDR1 is SGHKS and CDR2 is YYEKEE (reference sequence). The CDR3 DNA follows: TGTGCCAGCAGAAGTCACGAGGGAGAATATGGCTACACCTTC. Its translation: CASRSHEGEYGYTF.

This clonotype was detected only a few times. The J gene is TRBJ2-3, the V gene TRBV11-1; possible D gene TRBD2, 6 bases. Trimming removed 2 bases at V and 2 bases at J, with 14 bases between. Germline values: CDR1 SGHAT, CDR2 FQDESV (reference sequence). CDR3 size: 16 residues. For the CDR3, the DNA is TGTGCCAGCAGCTTACTGGAGGGCGGGATCACAGATACGCAGTATTTT. It is translated as CASSLLEGGITDTQYF.

The chain uses TRBV6-1 and TRBJ2-3; perhaps D is TRBD1 or TRBD2 (5 bases each). The CDR3 extends over 15 amino acids. From germline, CDR1 is MNHNS and CDR2 SASEGT. Trimming shortened V by 6 bases and J by 5 bases, and 18 bases separated the two germline ends. The chain's CDR3 is CASSDQGPTVDTQYF. CDR3 coding DNA: TGTGCCAGCAGCGACCAGGGACCCACCGTAGATACGCAGTATTTT.

This chain links TRBV6-2 or TRBV6-3 with TRBJ2-7; 9 nucleotides match TRBD1. Germline CDR1 is MNHEY and CDR2 is SVGEGT. This CDR3 is 17 amino acids long. Trimming took 0 bases from V and 3 from J; bases not matched to a gene: 9. The CDR3 protein is CASSYSMTGQGGYEQYF. As DNA, the CDR3 is TGTGCCAGCAGTTACTCGATGACGGGACAGGGAGGCTACGAGCAGTACTTC.

Concerning this clonotype: Possible read error: a much larger clone is one base away. The J gene is TRBJ2-5, the V gene TRBV10-3; possible D gene TRBD1, 6 bases. V lost 6 bases and J lost 1, with 9 bases in between. In germline, CDR1 is ENHRY, CDR2 SYGVKD. The CDR3 length is 13 residues. This CDR3 is CAIRGTPQETQYF. The CDR3 nucleotides read TGTGCCATCAGAGGGACACCCCAAGAGACCCAGTACTTC.

The V call is TRBV25-1, the J call TRBJ1-2; the D is unclear. The germline CDR1 and CDR2 sequences are MGHDK and SYGVNS. The CDR3 covers 13 residues. V dropped 2 bases and J dropped 2 bases, with 6 bases sitting between them. CDR3 bases: TGTGCCAGCAGTGAAGGCAACAACTATGGCTACACCTTC. Its protein product is CASSEGNNYGYTF.

In regard to this clonotype: At one boundary the junction diverges from the germline segment, which might be a read error. CDR3 loop: CASSPGWGNQPRHF. CDR3 bases: TGTGCCAGCAGCCCAGGGTGGGGAAATCAGCCCCGGCATTTT. The chain links TRBV3-1 to TRBJ1-5; tentatively, D is TRBD1 (5 bases). The CDR3 has 14 amino acids. The germline V gene has CDR1 LGHDT and CDR2 YNNKEL (reference sequence).

The chain couples TRBV7-9 to TRBJ2-5, with a weak D call TRBD1 (6 bases). The tail of the sequence fits TRBJ2-7 better, so the J call may be wrong. The CDR3 runs 13 residues. The germline CDR1 and CDR2 sequences are SEHNR and FQNEAQ (reference sequence). The CDR3 DNA reads TGTGCCAGCAGCCCCTGGGACACCTACGAGCAGTACTTC. Translated, it gives CASSPWDTYEQYF.

Only one count was recorded for this clonotype. The chain links TRBV5-1 to TRBJ2-7; a possible D gene is TRBD2 (6 bases). This CDR3 comprises 13 residues. Germline-derived CDR1 and CDR2 are SGHRS and YFSETQ. Between the trimmed V and J ends, which lost 2 bases and 3 bases, there was a span of 9 bases. CDR3 coding DNA: TGCGCCAGCAGCTTAGCGGAGGGCTACGAGCAGTACTTC. Translation gives CASSLAEGYEQYF.

As concerns this clonotype: A clone one base away is much larger, so this may be a read error. V is TRBV11-3 and J is TRBJ2-5; no reliable D call. The CDR3 contains 14 residues. CDR1 and CDR2 from the germline V gene are SGHNT and YENEEA. Here the CDR3 DNA reads TGTGTCAGCAGCCTGACCTTAGGTCAAGAGACCCAGTACTTC. This translates into CVSSLTLGQETQYF. Using reference TRBV11-3 and TRBJ2-5 for the parts outside the CDR3, the full variable domain is EAGVVQSPRYKIIEKKQPVAFWCNPISGHNTLYWYLQNLGQGPELLIRYENEEAVDDSQLPKDRFSAERLKGVDSTLKIQPAELGDSAVYLCVSSLTLGQETQYFGPGTRLLVL.

The chain combines TRBV29-1 with TRBJ2-1, with 8 bases matching TRBD2. The CDR3 is made up of 15 amino acids. V lost 4 bases and J lost 8; bases outside the gene matches: 13. Germline CDR1 reads SQVTM; CDR2 reads ANQGSEA. The CDR3 sequence: CSVAQGSGRRYEQFF. The CDR3 DNA reads TGCAGCGTTGCCCAGGGCAGCGGGAGAAGATATGAGCAGTTCTTC.

This chain connects TRBV24-1 to TRBJ1-4; D ambiguous. The CDR3 is 12 amino acids. Looked up from germline, CDR1 is KGHDR and CDR2 is SFDVKD. V shed 4 bases and J shed 13 bases, with 12 bases lying between them. CDR3 sequence reads: CATSDPYGGLFF. The CDR3 bases are TGTGCCACCAGTGACCCATATGGCGGACTGTTTTTT.

V usage is TRBV5-1 and J usage is TRBJ2-5; a weak D match, TRBD1 (6 bases). V shed 0 bases and J shed 2 bases, with 11 bases lying between them. Germline CDR1 reads SGHRS; CDR2 reads YFSETQ. The CDR3 is 15 residues long. This CDR3 is CASSLGGQYQETQYF. CDR3 nucleotide sequence: TGCGCCAGCAGCTTGGGCGGACAGTATCAAGAGACCCAGTACTTC.

In its sample, this clonotype was seen many times. V and J are TRBV7-2 and TRBJ2-3, with D tentatively TRBD2 (6 bases). Germline V CDR1 and CDR2: SGHTA, FQGNSA. V dropped 4 bases and J dropped 11 bases, with 22 bases sitting between them. CDR3 size: 15 residues. CDR3 protein: CASSSAVTSSVWQYF. The DNA for the CDR3 is TGTGCCAGCAGCTCCGCCGTGACTAGTTCTGTTTGGCAGTATTTT.

This clonotype was counted only a few times. This chain connects TRBV6-2 or TRBV6-3 to TRBJ2-7, with unresolved D. V lost 5 bases to trimming and J lost 3 bases, with 14 bases between them. CDR1 and CDR2 from the germline V gene are MNHEY and SVGEGT. The CDR3 consists of 14 residues. CDR3 protein: CASSLTYKDYEQYF. CDR3 DNA sequence: TGTGCCAGCAGTCTCACGTACAAGGACTACGAGCAGTACTTC.

As regards this clonotype: The junction departs from germline at one end; a sequencing error may be responsible. V usage is TRBV5-1 and J usage is TRBJ2-1, with D tentatively TRBD1 (6 bases). CDR1 is SGHRS and CDR2 is YFSETQ in the germline V gene. CDR3 length equals 13 residues. The CDR3 sequence is CASSLGQVNKQFF. In DNA, the CDR3 is TGCGCCAGCAGCTTGGGACAGGTCAATAAGCAGTTCTTC.

In its sample, this clonotype was seen a few times. The rearrangement joins TRBV29-1 to TRBJ1-2, with TRBD1 matching 9 bases. The CDR3 loop spans 15 amino acids. Trimming removed 7 bases from V and 8 bases from J; junction bases left unmatched: 17. Germline V lookup: CDR1 SQVTM, CDR2 ANQGSEA. CDR3 sequence: CSAQRNTGTGNGYTF. The DNA for the CDR3 is TGCAGCGCTCAACGAAACACCGGGACAGGGAACGGCTACACCTTC.

Of note for this clonotype: Mismatch with germline at one junction end may stem from a read error. This chain links TRBV12-3 or TRBV12-4 with TRBJ2-1, with D tentatively TRBD2 (6 bases). CDR3 length equals 16 residues. CDR3 amino acids: CASSHVTRGSGVEQFF. As DNA, the CDR3 is TGTGCCAGCAGCCATGTGACTAGAGGGAGTGGTGTTGAGCAATTCTTC.